A selection of T cell receptor beta chains follows, all from one sample in a study of cytomegalovirus exposure and HLA in healthy donors. Only in-frame clones appear in the TCRdb table, and some are missing; sequencing was by immunoSEQ multiplex PCR. The table records under 150,000 clones, roughly 80% of them present only once. The sample consisted of PBMCs. These receptors were obtained from a man between 35 and 55 years old in good health and CMV-seropositive. CDR3s include the opening cysteine and the closing phenylalanine or tryptophan. Fields, in order: V gene, J gene, CDR3 length, clone size, D gene, CDR3 protein, CDR3 DNA. D genes are given only for firm matches. Size tells how often a clone was seen (once, few, many) or the class of an expanded clone, and some rows leave it out.

TRBV5-5	TRBJ2-1	13	few	-	CASSPEIGGGQFF	TGTGCCAGCAGCCCGGAAATAGGGGGTGGGCAGTTCTTC
TRBV27	TRBJ2-3	16	-	TRBD2	CASSSLVAGGTDTQYF	TGTGCCAGCAGTTCTTTGGTAGCGGGGGGCACAGATACGCAGTATTTT
TRBV30	TRBJ2-7	14	-	TRBD1	CAWTPMDRTREQYF	TGTGCCTGGACGCCTATGGACAGGACTCGTGAGCAGTACTTC
TRBV10-3	TRBJ2-7	16	-	-	CAISESGGLTGDEQYF	TGTGCCATCAGTGAGTCGGGAGGGTTGACAGGGGACGAGCAGTACTTC
TRBV15	TRBJ2-1	17	-	-	CATSRTSTGTPGLEQFF	TGTGCCACCAGCAGAACTTCCACCGGGACTCCCGGATTGGAGCAGTTCTTC
TRBV30	TRBJ1-2	14	-	TRBD1	CAWSRDRGNYGYTF	TGTGCCTGGAGTCGGGACAGGGGTAACTATGGCTACACCTTC
TRBV2	TRBJ2-3	20	-	TRBD2	CASFRRASGGVTWGTDTQYF	TGTGCCAGCTTCCGTAGGGCTAGCGGGGGGGTTACGTGGGGCACAGATACGCAGTATTTT
TRBV19	TRBJ2-7	17	once	-	CASTPRGYHQSGYEQYF	TGTGCCAGTACACCCAGGGGATATCACCAGTCCGGCTACGAGCAGTACTTC
TRBV7-9	TRBJ2-7	13	-	TRBD1	CASSWDRGRGQYF	TGTGCCAGCAGTTGGGACAGGGGACGGGGGCAGTACTTC
TRBV4-1	TRBJ1-4	16	-	TRBD1	CASSQVDRGINEKLFF	TGCGCCAGCAGCCAAGTGGACAGGGGAATTAATGAAAAACTGTTTTTT
TRBV23-1	TRBJ2-7	14	-	TRBD1	CASIPVDRVHEQYF	TGCGCCAGCATCCCCGTAGACAGGGTCCACGAGCAGTACTTC
TRBV7-9	TRBJ1-3	15	-	TRBD1	CASSTLTGSGNTIYF	TGTGCCAGCAGCACCTTGACAGGGTCTGGAAACACCATATATTTT
TRBV27	TRBJ2-5	13	-	TRBD1	CASIATGAGAQYF	TGTGCCAGCATCGCTACAGGGGCTGGGGCCCAGTACTTC
TRBV2	TRBJ1-1	12	-	TRBD1	CASTQGGTEAFF	TGTGCCAGTACACAGGGGGGTACTGAAGCTTTCTTT
TRBV7-9	TRBJ2-7	12	-	-	CASSPGLYEQYF	TGTGCCAGCAGCCCAGGGCTATACGAGCAGTACTTC
TRBV5-4	TRBJ2-3	15	few	-	CASSWGRGTADTQYF	TGTGCCAGCAGCTGGGGGCGGGGGACTGCAGATACGCAGTATTTT
TRBV27	TRBJ2-7	15	-	TRBD1	CASSLDYRGSYEQYF	TGTGCCAGCAGCCTAGATTACAGGGGATCCTACGAGCAGTACTTC
TRBV7-6	TRBJ1-5	15	-	TRBD1	CASSLATGSNQPQHF	TGTGCCAGCAGCTTAGCGACAGGGAGCAATCAGCCCCAGCATTTT
TRBV7-8	TRBJ1-5	18	-	TRBD1	CASSLRRPGTVSNQPQHF	TGTGCCAGCAGCTTACGACGTCCCGGGACAGTTAGCAATCAGCCCCAGCATTTT
TRBV12-5	TRBJ2-5	17	-	TRBD1	CASGFLFTGGTQETQYF	TGTGCTAGTGGTTTTCTTTTTACAGGGGGGACTCAAGAGACCCAGTACTTC
TRBV27	TRBJ1-3	15	-	TRBD1	CASSTGGRAGNTIYF	TGTGCCAGCAGTACAGGGGGTAGGGCTGGAAACACCATATATTTT
TRBV4-3	TRBJ1-2	15	-	-	CASSQDLAGGYGYTF	TGCGCCAGCAGCCAAGATCTGGCCGGGGGCTATGGCTACACCTTC
TRBV11-2	TRBJ1-4	15	-	TRBD1	CASSLFRGRREKLFF	TGTGCCAGCAGCCTATTCAGGGGGCGACGTGAAAAACTGTTTTTT
TRBV5-6	TRBJ2-3	15	few	TRBD2	CASSVTSGGTDTQYF	TGTGCCAGCAGCGTGACTAGCGGGGGCACAGATACGCAGTATTTT
TRBV7-8	TRBJ2-1	15	-	-	CASSLIGGSYNEQFF	TGTGCCAGCAGCTTAATCGGGGGATCCTACAATGAGCAGTTCTTC
TRBV6-6	TRBJ2-7	15	once	-	CASSYSEAQHREQYF	TGTGCCAGCAGTTACTCGGAGGCACAGCACAGAGAGCAGTACTTC
TRBV12-5	TRBJ2-6	15	once	-	CASGFGHSGANVLTF	TGTGCTAGTGGTTTCGGACATTCTGGGGCCAACGTCCTGACTTTC
TRBV18	TRBJ2-2	14	once	-	CASSPNRDTGELFF	TGTGCCAGCTCACCAAATCGGGACACCGGGGAGCTGTTTTTT
TRBV5-1	TRBJ1-1	13	once	TRBD1	CASSAGTVTEAFF	TGCGCCAGCAGCGCCGGGACAGTCACTGAAGCTTTCTTT
TRBV2	TRBJ1-1	10	-	-	CASSFSEAFF	TGTGCCAGCAGCTTCTCTGAAGCTTTCTTT
TRBV27	TRBJ1-1	16	-	-	CASSLSIARFRTEAFF	TGTGCCAGCAGTTTATCAATAGCCCGCTTCCGCACTGAAGCTTTCTTT
TRBV28	TRBJ1-2	13	-	TRBD1	CASSTDRGDGYTF	TGTGCCAGCAGTACGGACAGGGGGGACGGCTACACCTTC
TRBV10-3	TRBJ2-3	16	-	-	CAISEQFREFGDTQYF	TGTGCCATCAGTGAACAATTCCGGGAGTTCGGAGATACGCAGTATTTT
TRBV7-9	TRBJ2-7	16	-	TRBD1	CASSSTGTVEGYEQYF	TGTGCCAGCAGCTCCACAGGGACAGTCGAGGGCTACGAGCAGTACTTC
TRBV6-6	TRBJ1-3	14	few	TRBD1	CASKPGQGLNTIYF	TGTGCCAGCAAGCCGGGACAGGGTTTAAACACCATATATTTT
TRBV5-1	TRBJ2-5	16	-	TRBD1	CASSLATGGSRETQYF	TGCGCCAGCAGCTTGGCCACAGGGGGCTCGAGAGAGACCCAGTACTTC
TRBV30	TRBJ1-1	13	-	-	CAWSTGDLTEAFF	TGTGCCTGGAGTACTGGAGACCTTACTGAAGCTTTCTTT
TRBV11-2	TRBJ2-5	15	-	TRBD2	CASSRGSSGGETQYF	TGTGCCAGCAGCCGGGGGTCTAGCGGGGGTGAGACCCAGTACTTC
TRBV5-8	TRBJ2-2	13	-	-	CASSLAYVGELFF	TGTGCCAGCAGCTTGGCCTATGTCGGGGAGCTGTTTTTT
TRBV5-4	TRBJ2-1	16	few	-	CASSLARTTRYNEQFF	TGTGCCAGCAGCTTGGCCCGGACTACTCGTTACAATGAGCAGTTCTTC
TRBV4-2	TRBJ1-1	15	-	-	CASSQDGAANTEAFF	TGTGCCAGCAGCCAAGATGGGGCAGCGAACACTGAAGCTTTCTTT
TRBV5-5	TRBJ1-2	14	-	TRBD1	CASSSLGTAYGYTF	TGTGCCAGCAGCTCCCTCGGGACAGCCTATGGCTACACCTTC
TRBV29-1	TRBJ2-7	15	-	TRBD2	CSVGKSGRANNEQYF	TGCAGCGTGGGAAAAAGCGGGAGGGCCAACAACGAGCAGTACTTC
TRBV10-3	TRBJ2-1	16	-	-	CAISEVRGGADNEQFF	TGTGCCATCAGTGAAGTTAGGGGGGGGGCAGACAATGAGCAGTTCTTC
TRBV4-3	TRBJ2-1	16	-	TRBD1	CASSQDLEGARGEQFF	TGCGCCAGCAGCCAAGATCTTGAGGGGGCCAGGGGTGAGCAGTTCTTC
TRBV10-3	TRBJ2-7	16	-	TRBD2	CAITSGRASSSYEQYF	TGTGCCATCACTAGCGGGAGGGCCTCGAGCTCCTACGAGCAGTACTTC
TRBV19	TRBJ1-4	15	-	-	CASSPIGDFNEKLFF	TGTGCCAGTAGCCCTATCGGGGATTTTAATGAAAAACTGTTTTTT
TRBV25-1	TRBJ2-3	13	-	TRBD1	CASSGDRADTQYF	TGTGCCAGCAGTGGGGACAGGGCAGATACGCAGTATTTT
TRBV5-5	TRBJ1-2	16	-	TRBD1	CASSGDRGRHRVGYTF	TGTGCCAGCAGCGGGGACAGGGGGCGTCACAGGGTTGGCTACACCTTC
TRBV6-4	TRBJ1-2	13	-	-	CASSDSRSYGYTF	TGTGCCAGCAGTGACTCCAGAAGCTATGGCTACACCTTC
TRBV11-3	TRBJ2-2	16	-	TRBD2	CASSSTGLLYAGELFF	TGTGCCAGCAGCTCAACGGGACTACTTTACGCCGGGGAGCTGTTTTTT
TRBV27	TRBJ2-1	18	few	TRBD2	CASSLWGLAGGAYNEQFF	TGTGCCAGCAGCCTTTGGGGACTAGCGGGGGGTGCCTACAATGAGCAGTTCTTC
TRBV30	TRBJ2-1	12	-	TRBD1	CAWQGAYNEQFF	TGTGCCTGGCAGGGGGCCTACAATGAGCAGTTCTTC
TRBV30	TRBJ1-2	13	-	-	CARYRIANYGYTF	TGTGCCCGCTACAGAATCGCTAACTATGGCTACACCTTC
TRBV25-1	TRBJ1-5	15	-	-	CASSESYSPNQPQHF	TGTGCCAGCAGTGAATCCTACAGTCCCAATCAGCCCCAGCATTTT